The 3 T cell receptor beta chains reported below all come from one sample, sequenced in a study of T cell clonality in common variable immunodeficiency. Method: immunoSEQ multiplex PCR; TCRdb's copy keeps in-frame clones and lacks some. The sample holds about 35,000 clones, and no clone turns up only once. Sequencing was done on a sample of peripheral blood mononuclear cells. The receptors shown here come from a person aged 18-69 years in good health.

This clone was detected many times. The DNA ends 3 residues before the CDR3 does, and the rest of the CDR3 is filled in from the germline J gene. The chain combines TRBV23-1 with TRBJ2-1; 8 bases map to TRBD1. TRBV23-1 is given ORF status, its function remaining uncertain. The CDR3 spans 19 residues. Trimming took 0 bases from V and 7 from J; bases not matched to a gene: 17. The CDR3 DNA, read in part, is TGCGCCAGCAGTCAATCTGTCCGGACAGGGTCTCCCGTCGGGAATGAG. Protein: CASSQSVRTGSPVGNE. The whole CDR3 sequence is CASSQSVRTGSPVGNEQFF.

This clone was observed many times. The read terminates 3 residues ahead of where the CDR3 ends, so the germline J gene completes it. J is TRBJ2-7 and V is TRBV4-2; D gene uncertain. V lost 2 bases, J lost 3 bases, and 14 bases lay in between. Germline V gene lookup returns CDR1 LGHNA and CDR2 YNFKEQ. The CDR3 contains 15 residues. CDR3 DNA, as far as it was read: TGTGCCAGCAGCCAAAATCTGCAGGAGCTCTACGAG. It encodes CASSQNLQELYE. The full CDR3 protein is CASSQNLQELYEQYF.

This clone was picked up many times. The sequence runs out 3 residues before the end of the CDR3; the remainder is reconstructed from the germline J gene. V and J are TRBV7-9 and TRBJ1-2; 7 positions match TRBD1. Germline trimming cut 3 bases from V and 6 bases from J; bases unmatched to any gene: 10. The CDR3 sequence is 15 residues long. Germline CDR1 is SEHNR and CDR2 is FQNEAQ (reference sequence). The CDR3 DNA, read in part, is TGTGCCAGCAGCTTGGGGCGGGCAGGGGGGAATGGC. Amino acid sequence: CASSLGRAGGNG. The full CDR3 sequence reads CASSLGRAGGNGYTF.